These T cell receptor beta chains were read from a single sample in a study of cytomegalovirus exposure and HLA in healthy donors. Profiling relied on immunoSEQ multiplex PCR, and the TCRdb table lists in-frame clones only, not all of them. Seen here are 130,000 to 150,000 clones, around three quarters observed once, and the top ten hold roughly 6.3%. Material for sequencing was PBMCs. All receptors derive from a woman aged 35 to 49 in good health and CMV-seropositive. The CDR3 runs from the conserved cysteine through the conserved F or W. A D gene is named only where the DNA matches it firmly. Where a row states a size, it is once, few, many or the class of an expanded clone; other rows omit it.

TRBV10-3,TRBJ1-2,-,-,TGTGCCATCAGTGAGTCTCCAGGCTATGGCTACACCTTC,CAISESPGYGYTF
TRBV5-1,TRBJ2-5,-,once,TGCGCCAGCAGCAGAACAGGTCAAGAGACCCAGTACTTC,CASSRTGQETQYF
TRBV5-6,TRBJ2-1,-,once,TGTGCCAGCAGCTTGGGGCAGGGGATAGGTGCTGAGCAGTTCTTC,CASSLGQGIGAEQFF
TRBV6-6,TRBJ2-7,TRBD1,once,TGTGCCACTCCTGCCGGGGGGACAGGGGGCCCCTACGAGCAGTACTTC,CATPAGGTGGPYEQYF
TRBV5-6,TRBJ1-5,-,-,TGTGCCAGCTCTACAGGGTTCAATCAGCCCCAGCATTTT,CASSTGFNQPQHF
TRBV6-5,TRBJ2-4,-,-,TGTGCCAGCAGTTCAGCGACCGATAAAAACATTCAGTACTTC,CASSSATDKNIQYF
TRBV2,TRBJ1-2,-,-,TGTGCCAGCAGTAAAAACAGGGTTGGCTACACCTTC,CASSKNRVGYTF
TRBV5-1,TRBJ1-5,TRBD1,-,TGCGCCAGCAGCTTGGCGTGGGCAGGGGGTGTCAATCAGCCCCAGCATTTT,CASSLAWAGGVNQPQHF
TRBV18,TRBJ2-3,TRBD2,-,TGTGCCAGCTCACCCCGGGGACTAGCTCTTCTCACAGATACGCAGTATTTT,CASSPRGLALLTDTQYF
TRBV29-1,TRBJ2-2,TRBD1,-,TGCAGCGGACGACAGGGAATCGGGGAGCTGTTTTTT,CSGRQGIGELFF
TRBV5-5,TRBJ2-7,-,-,TGTGCCAGCAGCACGGATCTGGGAGCCTACGAGCAGTACTTC,CASSTDLGAYEQYF
TRBV28,TRBJ1-1,-,-,TGTGCCAGCAGAGTTTCGGAGGGGCGTGGAGAGACTGAAGCTTTCTTT,CASRVSEGRGETEAFF
TRBV5-1,TRBJ2-1,TRBD2,-,TGCGCCAGCAGCTTGGCCGGGCTAGCGGGGGAAAATGAGCAGTTCTTC,CASSLAGLAGENEQFF
TRBV21-1,TRBJ2-1,-,-,TGTGCCAGCAGCAACAAGCCGGGACAGGGGGCGTACAATGAGCAGTTCTTC,CASSNKPGQGAYNEQFF
TRBV25-1,TRBJ1-2,-,-,TGTGCCAGCAGCCAAACAGGGACCGGCGACTATGGCTACACCTTC,CASSQTGTGDYGYTF
TRBV27,TRBJ1-2,-,-,TGTGCCAGCAGTTCGGGACAAGTTAACTATGGCTACACCTTC,CASSSGQVNYGYTF
TRBV5-5,TRBJ1-1,-,-,TGTGCCAGCAGCTTAACCCCAGACGGGGTAGCTTTCTTT,CASSLTPDGVAFF
TRBV10-3,TRBJ1-6,TRBD1,-,TGTGCCATCAGTTTGGACAGGTTAAACAATTCACCCCTCCACTTT,CAISLDRLNNSPLHF
TRBV4-1,TRBJ2-3,TRBD2,-,TGCGCCAGCAGCCAAGGTAGTAGCGGGGGGAACACAGATACGCAGTATTTT,CASSQGSSGGNTDTQYF
TRBV7-9,TRBJ2-3,-,-,TGTTCCAGCAGCTTAGCTAGGGGAGGTGATGGAAGCACAGATACGCAGTATTTT,CSSSLARGGDGSTDTQYF
TRBV6-1,TRBJ2-7,TRBD2,-,TGTGCCAGCAGTGAAGCGTTAGCGGGGAGCGTCTACGAGCAGTACTTC,CASSEALAGSVYEQYF
TRBV11-2,TRBJ2-7,-,-,TGTGCCAGCAGCTTATTAGGAGTGGGTCAGTCCTACGAGCAGTACTTC,CASSLLGVGQSYEQYF
TRBV4-1,TRBJ2-1,-,once,TGCGCCAGCAGCCTTCTACAGGATCCCTCCTACAATGAGCAGTTCTTC,CASSLLQDPSYNEQFF
TRBV18,TRBJ2-6,-,-,TGTGCCAGCTCACCACCAGGCAGGGGGGTCTCTGGGGCCAACGTCCTGACTTTC,CASSPPGRGVSGANVLTF
TRBV27,TRBJ1-6,-,-,TGTGCCAGCAGTTTGAGTGAAGCGGGGGTGCATTCACCCCTCCACTTT,CASSLSEAGVHSPLHF
TRBV10-1,TRBJ2-3,TRBD1,-,TGCGCCAGCAGTCCGAACGGGTTGGGGACAGTCACAGATACGCAGTATTTT,CASSPNGLGTVTDTQYF
TRBV6-1,TRBJ1-1,-,-,TGTGCCAGCAGCCGGCTGATCGGGGTCACTGAAGCTTTCTTT,CASSRLIGVTEAFF
TRBV20-1,TRBJ2-7,TRBD2,-,TGCAGTGCTCAGGGGACTAGCGAGCAGTACTTC,CSAQGTSEQYF
TRBV7-9,TRBJ2-5,TRBD1,-,TGTTCCAGCAGCCGATATACAGGGGTCCAAGAGACCCAGTACTTC,CSSSRYTGVQETQYF
TRBV19,TRBJ1-5,-,-,TGTGCCAGTAGTCAAGAGAGGGGACACAGCAATCAGCCCCAGCATTTT,CASSQERGHSNQPQHF
TRBV10-3,TRBJ2-1,TRBD2,once,TGTGCCATCTCCGGGACTAGCGGGGGTAGGGAGCAGTTCTTC,CAISGTSGGREQFF
TRBV6-1,TRBJ1-3,-,-,TGTGCCAGCAGTGGGTTTTCCGGGAGCGGAAACACCATATATTTT,CASSGFSGSGNTIYF
TRBV10-1,TRBJ1-2,TRBD1,once,TGCGCCAGCAGCCCCGGGACAGGGACGAGGGGCTACACCTTC,CASSPGTGTRGYTF
TRBV4-1,TRBJ2-7,-,-,TGCGCCAGCAGCCAAGGTTCAGGAACAAGCTCCTACGAGCAGTACTTC,CASSQGSGTSSYEQYF
TRBV4-1,TRBJ2-1,TRBD2,-,TGCGCCAGCAGCCAACGACTAGCGGGGACCTACAATGAGCAGTTCTTC,CASSQRLAGTYNEQFF
TRBV5-6,TRBJ1-1,-,few,TGTGCCAGCAGCTTCTTTGCGGGGGACACTGAAGCTTTCTTT,CASSFFAGDTEAFF
TRBV5-1,TRBJ1-2,-,-,TGCGCCAGCAGCCCCGACAACATCTATGGCTACACCTTC,CASSPDNIYGYTF
TRBV28,TRBJ2-7,TRBD1,-,TGTGCCAGCAGACCCCTTGGACAGGTCTACGAGCAGTACTTC,CASRPLGQVYEQYF
TRBV6-6,TRBJ1-2,-,-,TGTGCCAGCAGTTTACAGGGTATCTATGGCTACACCTTC,CASSLQGIYGYTF
TRBV5-4,TRBJ1-2,TRBD1,few,TGTGCCAGCAGCTTAGACAGGGGGAATGGCTACACCTTC,CASSLDRGNGYTF
TRBV27,TRBJ2-1,-,-,TGTGCCAGCAGTTACTTATCCCCAGGGTTCTTGCATGATGAGCAGTTCTTC,CASSYLSPGFLHDEQFF
TRBV5-1,TRBJ1-1,TRBD1,few,TGCGCCAGCAGCTTGGAGGGGGCAACCATGAACACTGAAGCTTTCTTT,CASSLEGATMNTEAFF
TRBV13,TRBJ2-7,-,-,TGTGCCAGCAGTTCGAAGGTGGGGGCTGCCTACGAGCAGTACTTC,CASSSKVGAAYEQYF
TRBV7-3,TRBJ1-3,-,-,TGTGCCAGCAGCCCAGGGGCCTCTGGAAACACCATATATTTT,CASSPGASGNTIYF
TRBV7-6,TRBJ2-5,-,few,TGTGCCAGCAGCTTAGCCCTGCAAGAGACCCAGTACTTC,CASSLALQETQYF
TRBV29-1,TRBJ1-4,TRBD1,-,TGCAGCGTAGGGGTGGACAGGGGGATCGGAAAACTGTTTTTT,CSVGVDRGIGKLFF
TRBV9,TRBJ2-2,-,few,TGTGCCAGCAGCGTAGAGGGCGGGGCGACGCCCGGGGAGCTGTTTTTT,CASSVEGGATPGELFF
TRBV7-9,TRBJ2-1,TRBD2,-,TGTGCCAGCAGCTTCCCGGGACTAGTCTACAATGAGCAGTTCTTC,CASSFPGLVYNEQFF
TRBV5-5,TRBJ2-1,TRBD2,-,TGTGCCAGCAGCTTTAGCGGGGGCCTCTCCTACAATGAGCAGTTCTTC,CASSFSGGLSYNEQFF
TRBV10-3,TRBJ2-5,-,few,TGTGCCATCAGTGAGTGGGAGACGTTCCAAGAGACCCAGTACTTC,CAISEWETFQETQYF
TRBV28,TRBJ1-2,-,-,TGTGCCAGCAGTTCAGGCAGGCCCTATGGCTACACCTTC,CASSSGRPYGYTF
TRBV4-1,TRBJ2-5,TRBD2,-,TGCGCCAGCAGCCATCCTAGCGGGGGTGGGGAGACCCAGTACTTC,CASSHPSGGGETQYF
TRBV30,TRBJ2-3,-,few,TGTGCCTGGAGTGTACTCAGCACAGATACGCAGTATTTT,CAWSVLSTDTQYF
TRBV7-9,TRBJ1-1,TRBD1,-,TGTGCCAGCAGCTCCAGGACAGGCTGGACTGAAGCTTTCTTT,CASSSRTGWTEAFF
TRBV5-1,TRBJ1-5,TRBD1,-,TGCGCCAGCAGGTTGACAGGGTCTAGCAATCAGCCCCAGCATTTT,CASRLTGSSNQPQHF
TRBV5-1,TRBJ2-1,TRBD2,once,TGCGCCAGCAGCTTGGATCCTACTAGCGGGGGTTCCTACAATGAGCAGTTCTTC,CASSLDPTSGGSYNEQFF
TRBV10-3,TRBJ1-3,-,-,TGTGCCATCACCCCGGGACACACTAACTCTGGAAACACCATATATTTT,CAITPGHTNSGNTIYF
TRBV4-2,TRBJ2-1,-,-,TGTGCCAGCAGCCAAGATTCTGTTTATGAGCAGTTCTTC,CASSQDSVYEQFF